The clone carrying this T cell receptor (beta chain) showed up many times. Stated time point: newly diagnosed GD, antithyroid drugs for less than 3 months. Scientists built the TCR library using RNA that was extracted from PBMCs. Patients came from an endocrinology department in Xi'an, China. This entry comes from a study of regulatory T cells in long-lasting Graves disease. V was trimmed by 5 bases and J by 0 bases, leaving 16 bases between them. Germline V gene data show CDR1 as MNHEY and CDR2 as SVGEGT. The CDR3 length is 16 residues. Building the TCR beta libraries relied on iRepertoire HTBI primers, and CDR3 regions underwent Arm-PCR. In TCRdb, the multiplex PCR reads were re-called with MiXCR into one record per CDR3 protein. The repertoire holds roughly 420,000 distinct CDR3 sequences, with around 13% as singletons. These data were also filed under a second study, of T cells in Graves' hyperthyroidism and ophthalmopathy. Turning to that study: Within blood appeared most thyroid clonotypes that had expanded above 0.001.

This clonotype originated in a woman between 50 and 59 years old with Graves disease. The chain employs TRBV6-2 or TRBV6-3 and TRBJ2-5; possible D gene TRBD2, 5 bases. Sequencing was performed on peripheral blood mononuclear cells (PBMCs), taken at new diagnosis, from a patient treated with antithyroid drugs. CDR3 DNA sequence: TGTGCCAGCAGTGAAGCCAGTAGCGCCTACCAAGAGACCCAGTACTTC. The encoded protein is CASSEASSAYQETQYF.